The 26 T cell receptor beta chains listed next were all sequenced from one sample in a study of identifying expanded T cells in peripheral blood. Assay used: immunoSEQ multiplex PCR; TCRdb lists only in-frame clones, some missing. Among about 110,000 clones listed, less than 90% were seen once. Sequenced input: blood. The receptors derive from a person between 18 and 75 years old in good health.

The chain links TRBV28 to TRBJ2-4; possibly TRBD1 for D (6 bases). CDR1 is MDHEN and CDR2 is SYDVKM in the germline V gene. The CDR3 has 16 amino acids. V lost 2 bases and J lost 1, with 12 bases in between. In nucleotides, the CDR3 is TGTGCCAGCAGTTTAGCAGGGGTGGCGGCCAAAAACATTCAGTACTTC. Its translation is CASSLAGVAAKNIQYF.

The chain recombines TRBV5-1 with TRBJ2-3; D is tentatively TRBD1 or TRBD2 (5 bases each). The CDR3 loop spans 12 amino acids. Germline assignment: CDR1 SGHRS and CDR2 YFSETQ. The germline V and J ends were trimmed by 5 bases and 2 bases, with 6 bases remaining between them. The CDR3 is CASRGVTDTQYF. The CDR3 nucleotides are TGCGCCAGCAGGGGGGTCACAGATACGCAGTATTTT.

The genes are TRBV19 and TRBJ2-5, with a tentative D call TRBD1 (5 bases). Trimming shortened V by 4 bases and J by 5 bases, and 14 bases separated the two germline ends. In germline, CDR1 is LNHDA, CDR2 SQIVND (reference sequence). This CDR3 is built from 14 residues. The CDR3 region has the DNA TGTGCCAGTAGTAGGGGCCAAAACCGGGAGACCCAGTACTTC. Translated, it gives CASSRGQNRETQYF.

The chain couples TRBV29-1 to TRBJ1-1; D is unclear. CDR1 and CDR2 from the germline V gene are SQVTM and ANQGSEA. The CDR3 is made up of 12 amino acids. V lost 4 bases and J lost 5, with 11 bases in between. The CDR3 loop is CSVAGRRTEAFF. CDR3 coding DNA: TGCAGCGTTGCTGGCAGACGGACTGAAGCTTTCTTT.

CDR3 region: CASSFTATGLQFF. The CDR3 region has the DNA TGTGCCAGCAGTTTTACAGCGACAGGGCTTCAGTTCTTC. The chain links TRBV27 to TRBJ2-1; 7 bases align to TRBD1. Trimming at V came to 3 bases and at J to 13 bases, leaving 9 bases not matched to a gene. Germline CDR1 reads MNHEY; CDR2 reads SMNVEV (reference sequence). The CDR3 is 13 residues long.

J is TRBJ1-6 and V is TRBV5-1; 12 bases map to TRBD1. Germline V gene data show CDR1 as SGHRS and CDR2 as YFSETQ. The V gene end was trimmed by 1 base and the J gene end by 8 bases; junction bases not matched to a gene: 7. The CDR3 is 17 amino acids. This CDR3 reads CASSLQGGTGGDSPLHF. For the CDR3, the DNA is TGCGCCAGCAGCTTGCAGGGTGGGACAGGGGGCGATTCACCCCTCCACTTT.

V usage is TRBV18 and J usage is TRBJ2-5; 11 bases map to TRBD2. CDR3 size: 17 residues. CDR1 is KGHSH and CDR2 is LQKENI in the germline V gene. Trimming removed 3 bases from V and 0 bases from J; junction bases left unmatched: 6. CDR3 region: CASSPPSGGSNQETQYF. The CDR3 DNA reads as TGTGCCAGCTCACCGCCTAGCGGGGGGTCCAACCAAGAGACCCAGTACTTC.

The chain has TRBV11-2 and TRBJ1-2; D unresolved. The CDR3 consists of 15 residues. Germline V CDR1 and CDR2: SGHAT, FQNNGV. V dropped 3 bases and J dropped 5 bases, with 16 bases sitting between them. The CDR3, as DNA: TGTGCCAGCAGCTTCGCCTTGGGAGGAGGATATGGCTACACCTTC. Translation: CASSFALGGGYGYTF.

The chain couples TRBV6-5 to TRBJ2-1; weak D call: TRBD1 (6 bases). Trimming left V 0 bases short and J 3 bases short, with 12 bases between. The CDR3 runs 16 residues. The V gene's germline CDR1 is MNHEY and CDR2 SVGAGI. The CDR3 region is CASSYSFGQSYNEQFF. The CDR3 DNA is TGTGCCAGCAGTTACTCCTTTGGACAGAGCTACAATGAGCAGTTCTTC.

The gene calls are TRBV29-1 and TRBJ2-1, with 8 bases aligning to TRBD1. With V trimmed by 1 base and J by 6 bases, 5 bases remained unmatched. The CDR3 is made up of 14 amino acids. Looked up from germline, CDR1 is SQVTM and CDR2 is ANQGSEA. The CDR3 nucleotides are TGCAGCGTTGAAGGGGGGCAGGGGGCCAATGAGCAGTTCTTC. Its protein is CSVEGGQGANEQFF.

The chain combines TRBV5-6 with TRBJ2-7, with TRBD2 matching over 10 bases. Germline V lookup: CDR1 SGHDT, CDR2 YYEEEE. There are 16 residues in the CDR3. After removal of 2 bases from V and 7 bases from J, the junction contained 12 bases not matched to a gene. The CDR3 coding sequence is TGTGCCAGCAGCTTATTTCGGGCTAGCGGGAGTTGGGAGCAGTACTTC. Its protein is CASSLFRASGSWEQYF.

J is TRBJ1-5 and V is TRBV7-8; D not certain. The CDR3 sequence is 15 residues long. The V end was cut by 3 bases, the J end by 2 bases, with 11 bases between. CDR1 is SGHVS, CDR2 FQNEAQ, per germline. CDR3 sequence reads: CASSLPREGNQPQHF. CDR3 nucleotides: TGTGCCAGCAGCTTGCCAAGGGAGGGCAATCAGCCCCAGCATTTT. The whole variable domain, remainder taken from reference TRBV7-8 and TRBJ1-5, is GAGVSQSPRYKVAKRGQDVALRCDPISGHVSLFWYQQALGQGPEFLTYFQNEAQLDKSGLPSDRFFAERPEGSVSTLKIQRTQQEDSAVYLCASSLPREGNQPQHFGDGTRLSIL.

The J gene is TRBJ1-2, the V gene TRBV19; TRBD1 matches at 8 bases. CDR3 size: 14 residues. The J segment lost 4 bases and the V segment lost 4 bases, leaving 5 bases of the junction unmatched. Germline CDR1 and CDR2: LNHDA and SQIVND (reference sequence). In DNA, the CDR3 is TGTGCCAGTAGTACAGGACAGGGCTTCTATGGCTACACCTTC. Protein sequence: CASSTGQGFYGYTF.

The rearrangement uses TRBV21-1 and TRBJ2-1. TRBV21-1 is a documented pseudogene. CDR3 length: 9 residues. The CDR3 sequence is CASSKVQFF. The CDR3 DNA reads as TGTGCCAGCAGCAAGGTCCAGTTCTTC.

The J gene is TRBJ2-7, the V gene TRBV2, with D unresolved. This CDR3 comprises 12 residues. Trimming shortened V by 8 bases and J by 4 bases, and 12 bases separated the two germline ends. Germline CDR1 is SNHLY and CDR2 is FYNNEI. Written as DNA, the CDR3 is TGTGCCAGCGGGAAGGGCCATTACGAGCAGTACTTC. Translated: CASGKGHYEQYF.

This chain connects TRBV7-3 to TRBJ2-1; 9 bases map to TRBD1. This CDR3 has 15 residues. V shed 5 bases and J 8 bases; nucleotides not matched to a gene: 10. The V gene's germline CDR1 is SGHTA and CDR2 FQGTGA. The DNA of the CDR3 is TGTGCCAGCAGCGCCCAGGACAGGGGTGAGGATGAGCAGTTCTTC. Amino acid sequence: CASSAQDRGEDEQFF.

This clone has more than one count but fewer than ten. The chain has TRBV19 and TRBJ2-7; 7 bases are a match to TRBD1. Germline trimming cut 6 bases from V and 3 bases from J; bases unmatched to any gene: 11. Germline lookup yields CDR1 LNHDA and CDR2 SQIVND (reference sequence). The CDR3 spans 15 residues. The CDR3 loop reads CASSTRGTVGYEQYF. Here the CDR3 DNA reads TGTGCCAGTAGCACGAGAGGGACAGTAGGCTACGAGCAGTACTTC.

The chain combines TRBV6-6 with TRBJ2-2, with TRBD1 matching 8 bases. In germline, CDR1 is MNHNY, CDR2 SVGAGI (reference sequence). Trimming removed 5 bases from V and 3 bases from J; junction bases left unmatched: 2. The CDR3 has 14 amino acids. The CDR3 loop reads CASSLDRDTGELFF. CDR3 sequence (DNA): TGTGCCAGCAGTCTGGACAGGGACACCGGGGAGCTGTTTTTT.

This rearrangement joins TRBV5-6 to TRBJ1-2; maybe TRBD1 (5 bases). There are 14 residues in the CDR3. CDR1 SGHDT and CDR2 YYEEEE come from the germline V gene. The V gene lost 0 bases and the J gene lost 5 bases, with 11 bases spanning the gap. CDR3 sequence reads: CASSLAGREYGYTF. The CDR3, as DNA: TGTGCCAGCAGCTTGGCAGGGAGGGAATATGGCTACACCTTC.

Only one count was recorded for this clone. The chain joins TRBV5-1 to TRBJ2-7, with D maybe TRBD1 (6 bases). CDR1 SGHRS and CDR2 YFSETQ come from the germline V gene. This CDR3 is 14 amino acids long. Trimming pared 4 bases from V and 6 bases from J, leaving 17 bases between. The CDR3 spells CASSPDRRATEQYF. In DNA, the CDR3 is TGCGCCAGCAGCCCCGACAGGAGAGCTACCGAGCAGTACTTC.

This chain connects TRBV7-8 to TRBJ1-5; no firm D call. The CDR3 loop spans 16 amino acids. CDR1 SGHVS and CDR2 FQNEAQ come from the germline V gene. V was pared by 5 bases and J by 7 bases, with 21 bases between. CDR3 nucleotides: TGTGCCAGCAGCCGCGGCGGCTTCTTGGGTGTACAGCCCCAGCATTTT. This codes for CASSRGGFLGVQPQHF.

V usage is TRBV6-1 and J usage is TRBJ2-4; D unresolved. The length of the CDR3 is 14 residues. CDR1 is MNHNS, CDR2 SASEGT, per germline. The ends were cut back, 2 bases at V and 0 bases at J, with 5 bases in the middle. CDR3 coding DNA: TGTGCCAGCAGTGAACCCCTAGCCAAAAACATTCAGTACTTC. Protein sequence: CASSEPLAKNIQYF.

The chain employs TRBV7-8 and TRBJ1-4; 8 bases line up with TRBD1. The length of the CDR3 is 16 residues. Germline values: CDR1 SGHVS, CDR2 FQNEAQ. Trimming at V came to 1 base and at J to 8 bases, leaving 9 bases not matched to a gene. The CDR3: CASSLGRTGNSEKLFF. CDR3 DNA sequence: TGTGCCAGCAGCTTAGGAAGGACAGGGAACAGCGAAAAACTGTTTTTT.

The rearrangement joins TRBV6-6 to TRBJ2-7, with TRBD2 matching 8 bases. The trim removed 4 bases at V and 0 bases at J, leaving 5 bases unmatched. Looked up from germline, CDR1 is MNHNY and CDR2 is SVGAGI (reference sequence). The CDR3 has 15 amino acids. The CDR3 protein is CASSSPTSASYEQYF. Here the CDR3 DNA reads TGTGCCAGCAGTTCCCCGACTAGCGCCTCCTACGAGCAGTACTTC.

The chain is built from TRBV30 and TRBJ1-1; D remains ambiguous. CDR3 length: 10 residues. V gave up 7 bases and J gave up 4 bases, with 7 bases separating them. CDR1 and CDR2 from the germline V gene are GTSNPN and SVGIG (reference sequence). CDR3 nucleotide sequence: TGTGCCTCGACCGTCACTGAAGCTTTCTTT. This encodes CASTVTEAFF.

This rearrangement joins TRBV6-6 to TRBJ2-1, with D unclear. CDR1 MNHNY and CDR2 SVGAGI come from the germline V gene (reference sequence). The CDR3 runs 11 residues. Trimming shortened V by 1 base and J by 10 bases, and 5 bases separated the two germline ends. The CDR3 nucleotides are TGTGCCAGCAGTTACTATGCCGAGCAGTTCTTC. Translated, it gives CASSYYAEQFF.